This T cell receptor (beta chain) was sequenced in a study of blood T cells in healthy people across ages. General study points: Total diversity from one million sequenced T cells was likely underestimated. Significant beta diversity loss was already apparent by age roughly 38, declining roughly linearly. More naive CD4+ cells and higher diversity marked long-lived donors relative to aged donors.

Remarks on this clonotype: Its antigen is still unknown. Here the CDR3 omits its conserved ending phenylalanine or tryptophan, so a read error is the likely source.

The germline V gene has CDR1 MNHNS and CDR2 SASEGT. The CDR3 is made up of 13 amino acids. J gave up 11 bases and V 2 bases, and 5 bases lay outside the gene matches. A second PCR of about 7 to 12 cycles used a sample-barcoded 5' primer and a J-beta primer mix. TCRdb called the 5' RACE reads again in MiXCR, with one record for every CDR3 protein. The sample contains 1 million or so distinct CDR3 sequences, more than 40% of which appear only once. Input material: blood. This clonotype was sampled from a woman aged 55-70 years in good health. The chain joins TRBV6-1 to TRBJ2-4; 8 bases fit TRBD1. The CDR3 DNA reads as TGTGCCAGCAGTGAATTCTGGACAGGGTTTCAGTACTCC. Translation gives CASSEFWTGFQYS.